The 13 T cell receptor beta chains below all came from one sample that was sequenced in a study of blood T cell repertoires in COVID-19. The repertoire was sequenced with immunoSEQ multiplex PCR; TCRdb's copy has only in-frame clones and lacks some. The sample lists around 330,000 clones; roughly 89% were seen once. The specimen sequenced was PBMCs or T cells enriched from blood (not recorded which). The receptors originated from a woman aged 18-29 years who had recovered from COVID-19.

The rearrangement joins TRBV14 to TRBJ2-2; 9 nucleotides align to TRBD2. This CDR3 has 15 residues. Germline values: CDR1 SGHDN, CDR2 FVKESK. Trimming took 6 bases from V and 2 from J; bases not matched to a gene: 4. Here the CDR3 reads CASRQTSGNTGELFF. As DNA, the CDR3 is TGTGCCAGCAGGCAGACTAGCGGTAACACCGGGGAGCTGTTTTTT.

The CDR3 nucleotides are TGTGCTTCCCGGGACAGGGAGAACACCGGGGAGCTGTTTTTT. The encoded protein is CASRDRENTGELFF. The chain is built from TRBV10-3 and TRBJ2-2; 9 bases align to TRBD1. The CDR3 sequence is 14 residues long. CDR1 is ENHRY and CDR2 is SYGVKD in the germline V gene.

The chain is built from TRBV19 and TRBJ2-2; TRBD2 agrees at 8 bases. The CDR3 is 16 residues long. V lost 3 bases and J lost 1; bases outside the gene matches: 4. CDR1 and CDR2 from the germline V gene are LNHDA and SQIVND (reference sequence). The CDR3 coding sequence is TGTGCCAGTAGTATCAGCGGGGGCCGGAACACCGGGGAGCTGTTTTTT. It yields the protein CASSISGGRNTGELFF.

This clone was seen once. This CDR3 is CASSIELYSNQPQHF. In DNA, the CDR3 is TGTGCCAGTAGTATTGAACTATATAGCAATCAGCCCCAGCATTTT. The rearrangement uses TRBV19 and TRBJ1-5; D gene unclear. This CDR3 comprises 15 residues. The germline gives CDR1 LNHDA, CDR2 SQIVND (reference sequence). V lost 3 bases and J lost 0, with 9 bases in between.

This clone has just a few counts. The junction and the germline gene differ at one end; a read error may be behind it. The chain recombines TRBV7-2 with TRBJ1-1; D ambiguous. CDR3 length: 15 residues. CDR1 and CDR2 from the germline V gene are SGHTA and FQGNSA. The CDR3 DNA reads TGTGCCAGCAGCTTAGTAGGAGGGATGGGCACTGCAGCTTTCTTT. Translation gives CASSLVGGMGTAAFF.

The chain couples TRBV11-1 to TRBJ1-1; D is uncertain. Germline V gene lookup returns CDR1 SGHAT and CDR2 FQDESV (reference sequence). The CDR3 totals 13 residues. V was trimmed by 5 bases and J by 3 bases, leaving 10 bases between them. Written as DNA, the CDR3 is TGTGCCAGCAGCGCCTGGCGGTACACTGAAGCTTTCTTT. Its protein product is CASSAWRYTEAFF.

This CDR3 reads CASSLDRETQYF. DNA of the CDR3: TGTGCCAGCAGCTTGGACAGAGAGACCCAGTACTTC. The chain employs TRBV7-6 and TRBJ2-5; TRBD1 is a possible D gene (6 bases). CDR3 size: 12 residues. V was clipped by 3 bases and J by 4 bases, with 6 bases between them. The germline V gene encodes CDR1 SGHVS and CDR2 FNYEAQ.

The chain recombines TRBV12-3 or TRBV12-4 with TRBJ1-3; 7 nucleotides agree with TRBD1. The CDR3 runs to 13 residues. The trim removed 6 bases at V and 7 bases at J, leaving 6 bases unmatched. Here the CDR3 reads CASSMTGSNTIYF. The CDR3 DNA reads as TGTGCCAGCAGCATGACAGGGAGCAACACCATATATTTT.

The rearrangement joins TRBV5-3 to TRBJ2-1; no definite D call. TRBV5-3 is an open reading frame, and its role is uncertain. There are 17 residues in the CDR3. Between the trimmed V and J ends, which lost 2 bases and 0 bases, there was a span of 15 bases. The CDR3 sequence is CARSFFVKQNSYNEQFF. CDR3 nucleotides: TGTGCCAGAAGCTTTTTTGTAAAACAGAACTCCTACAATGAGCAGTTCTTC.

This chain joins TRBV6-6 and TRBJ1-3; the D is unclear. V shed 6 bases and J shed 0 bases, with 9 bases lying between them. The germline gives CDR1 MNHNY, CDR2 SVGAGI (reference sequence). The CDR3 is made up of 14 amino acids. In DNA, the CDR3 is TGTGCCAGCAGGTTGACAAGCTCTGGAAACACCATATATTTT. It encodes CASRLTSSGNTIYF.

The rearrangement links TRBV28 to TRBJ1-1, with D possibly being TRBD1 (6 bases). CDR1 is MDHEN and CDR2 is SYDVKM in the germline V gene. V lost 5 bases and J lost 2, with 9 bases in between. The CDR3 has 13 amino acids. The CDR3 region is CASSPGVNTEAFF. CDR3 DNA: TGTGCCAGCAGTCCAGGGGTTAACACTGAAGCTTTCTTT. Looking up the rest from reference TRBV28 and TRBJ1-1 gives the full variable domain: DVKVTQSSRYLVKRTGEKVFLECVQDMDHENMFWYRQDPGLGLRLIYFSYDVKMKEKGDIPEGYSVSREKKERFSLILESASTNQTSMYLCASSPGVNTEAFFGQGTRLTVV.

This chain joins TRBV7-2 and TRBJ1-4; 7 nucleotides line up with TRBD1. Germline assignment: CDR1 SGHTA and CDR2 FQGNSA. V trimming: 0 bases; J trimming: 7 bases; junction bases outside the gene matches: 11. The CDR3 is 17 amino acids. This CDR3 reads CASSLARVRDRPEKLFF. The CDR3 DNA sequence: TGTGCCAGCAGCTTAGCGAGGGTTCGGGACAGACCTGAAAAACTGTTTTTT.

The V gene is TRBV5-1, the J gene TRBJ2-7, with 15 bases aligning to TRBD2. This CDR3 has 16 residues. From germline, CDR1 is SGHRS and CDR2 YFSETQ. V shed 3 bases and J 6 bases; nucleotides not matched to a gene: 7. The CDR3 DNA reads TGCGCCAGCAGCTCAGAAGGGACTAGCGGGAGGACCGAGCAGTACTTC. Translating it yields CASSSEGTSGRTEQYF.